The next 2 T cell receptor beta chains were all read from a single sample in a study of OX40 agonist ivuxolimab in advanced cancers. Libraries were prepared by immunoSEQ multiplex PCR; TCRdb keeps only in-frame clonotypes and omits some of them. The sample includes 15,000 to 20,000 clones, over 75% of them seen just once. The specimen comprised CD4+ or CD8+ T cells sorted from blood, sampled in a trial of the OX40 agonist ivuxolimab. All receptors derive from an adult with an advanced solid tumor such as melanoma, head and neck, liver or kidney cancer.

The genes are TRBV6-5 and TRBJ1-1; D unclear. This CDR3 has 13 residues. V lost 7 bases and J lost 4, with 13 bases in between. Germline V gene lookup returns CDR1 MNHEY and CDR2 SVGAGI. Here the CDR3 DNA reads TGTGCCAGCAACGAATTGGTAGGCACTGAAGCTTTCTTT. It yields the protein CASNELVGTEAFF.

The rearrangement joins TRBV29-1 to TRBJ1-1; D gene ambiguous. Germline assignment: CDR1 SQVTM and CDR2 ANQGSEA. This CDR3 has 11 amino acids. The V end lost 6 bases, the J end lost 1 base, and 6 bases lay between the germline ends. Here the CDR3 DNA reads TGCAGCGTAGGGAAGAACACTGAAGCTTTCTTT. Amino acids: CSVGKNTEAFF. Full variable domain (outside the CDR3, taken from reference TRBV29-1 and TRBJ1-1): SAVISQKPSRDICQRGTSLTIQCQVDSQVTMMFWYRQQPGQSLTLIATANQGSEATYESGFVIDKFPISRPNLTFSTLTVSNMSPEDSSIYLCSVGKNTEAFFGQGTRLTVV.